This T cell receptor (beta chain) was obtained from a study of blood T cells in healthy people across ages. Study results and limitations: More naive CD4+ cells and higher diversity were found in long-lived than in aged donors.

Combining a sample-barcoded 5' primer with a J-beta primer mix, a second PCR ran for roughly 7 to 12 cycles. TCRdb reanalysed the 5' RACE reads using MiXCR and keeps one entry per CDR3 protein. The data contain hundreds of thousands of distinct CDR3 sequences, 40% to 50% of them singletons. As concerns this clonotype: Its antigen remains unidentified.

Researchers collected ten milliliters of peripheral blood from every single donor. In each sample, at least 6.5 million PBMCs were isolated. Per the germline V gene, CDR1 is MNHEY and CDR2 is SVGEGT. This CDR3 is built from 14 residues. Trimming left V 7 bases short and J 5 bases short, with 18 bases between. V and J are TRBV6-2 or TRBV6-3 and TRBJ2-7, with no clear D. The sequence was collected from a man aged 60 to 69 in good health. The specimen sequenced was blood. CDR3 bases: TGTGCCAGCATGACGGAACAGAGACTTGACGAGCAGTACTTC. It codes for CASMTEQRLDEQYF.